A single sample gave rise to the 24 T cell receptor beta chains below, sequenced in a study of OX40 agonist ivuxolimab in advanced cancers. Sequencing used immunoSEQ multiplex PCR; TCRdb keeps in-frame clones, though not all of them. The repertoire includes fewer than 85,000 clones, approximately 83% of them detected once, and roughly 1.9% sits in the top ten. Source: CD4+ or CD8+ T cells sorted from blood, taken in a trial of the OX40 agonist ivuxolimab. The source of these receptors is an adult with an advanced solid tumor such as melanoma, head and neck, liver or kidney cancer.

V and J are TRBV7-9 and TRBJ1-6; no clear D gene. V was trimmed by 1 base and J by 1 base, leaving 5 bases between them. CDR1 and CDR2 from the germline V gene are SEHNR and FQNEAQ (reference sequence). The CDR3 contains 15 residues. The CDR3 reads CASSLEGSYNSPLHF. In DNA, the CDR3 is TGTGCCAGCAGCTTAGAGGGTTCCTATAATTCACCCCTCCACTTT.

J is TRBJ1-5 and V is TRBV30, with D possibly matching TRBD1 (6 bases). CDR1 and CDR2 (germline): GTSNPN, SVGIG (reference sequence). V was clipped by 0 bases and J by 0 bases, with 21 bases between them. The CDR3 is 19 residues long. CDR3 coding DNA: TGTGCCTGGAGTGTACCTGAGACAGGCGGAAAATATAGCAATCAGCCCCAGCATTTT. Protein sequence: CAWSVPETGGKYSNQPQHF.

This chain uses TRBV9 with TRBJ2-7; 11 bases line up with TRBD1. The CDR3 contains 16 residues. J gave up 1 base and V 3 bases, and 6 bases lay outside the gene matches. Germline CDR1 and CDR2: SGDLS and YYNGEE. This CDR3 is CASSATGQGVSYEQYF. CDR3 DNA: TGTGCCAGCAGCGCGACGGGACAGGGGGTTTCCTACGAGCAGTACTTC.

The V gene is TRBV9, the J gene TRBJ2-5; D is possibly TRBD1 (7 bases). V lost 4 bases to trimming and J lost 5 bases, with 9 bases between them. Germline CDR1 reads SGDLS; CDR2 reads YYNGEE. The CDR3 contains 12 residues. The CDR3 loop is CASSPGGETQYF. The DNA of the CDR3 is TGTGCCAGCAGCCCAGGGGGGGAGACCCAGTACTTC.

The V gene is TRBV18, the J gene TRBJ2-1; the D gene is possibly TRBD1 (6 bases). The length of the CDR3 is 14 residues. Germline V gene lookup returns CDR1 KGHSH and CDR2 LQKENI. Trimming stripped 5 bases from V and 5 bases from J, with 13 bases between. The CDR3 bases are TGTGCCAGCTCATCACAGGGTTCGGACAATGAGCAGTTCTTC. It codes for CASSSQGSDNEQFF.

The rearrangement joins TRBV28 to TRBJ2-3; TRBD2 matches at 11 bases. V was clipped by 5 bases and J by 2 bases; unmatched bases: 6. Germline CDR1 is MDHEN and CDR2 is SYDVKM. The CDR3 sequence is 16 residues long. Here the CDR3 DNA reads TGTGCCAGCAGTATCTTAGCGGGGGGGTTCACAGATACGCAGTATTTT. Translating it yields CASSILAGGFTDTQYF. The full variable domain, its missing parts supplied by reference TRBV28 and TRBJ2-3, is DVKVTQSSRYLVKRTGEKVFLECVQDMDHENMFWYRQDPGLGLRLIYFSYDVKMKEKGDIPEGYSVSREKKERFSLILESASTNQTSMYLCASSILAGGFTDTQYFGPGTRLTVL.

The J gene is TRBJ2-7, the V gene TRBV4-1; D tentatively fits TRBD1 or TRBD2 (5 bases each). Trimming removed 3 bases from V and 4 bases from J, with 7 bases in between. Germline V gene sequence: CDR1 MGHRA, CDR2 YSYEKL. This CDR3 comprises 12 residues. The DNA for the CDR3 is TGCGCCAGCAGCCAGGGACCATACGAGCAGTACTTC. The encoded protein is CASSQGPYEQYF.

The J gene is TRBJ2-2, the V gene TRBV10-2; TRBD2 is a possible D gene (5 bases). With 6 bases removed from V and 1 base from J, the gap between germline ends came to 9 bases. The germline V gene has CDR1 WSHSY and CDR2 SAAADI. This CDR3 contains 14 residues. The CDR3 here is CASRERLNTGELFF. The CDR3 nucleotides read TGCGCCAGCAGAGAGCGGCTGAACACCGGGGAGCTGTTTTTT.

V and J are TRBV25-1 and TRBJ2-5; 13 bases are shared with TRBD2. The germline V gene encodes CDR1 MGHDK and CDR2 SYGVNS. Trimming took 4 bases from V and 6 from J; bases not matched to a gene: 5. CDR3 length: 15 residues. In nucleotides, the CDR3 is TGTGCCAGCAGTGTAACTAGCGGGGGGGCCAAGACCCAGTACTTC. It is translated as CASSVTSGGAKTQYF.

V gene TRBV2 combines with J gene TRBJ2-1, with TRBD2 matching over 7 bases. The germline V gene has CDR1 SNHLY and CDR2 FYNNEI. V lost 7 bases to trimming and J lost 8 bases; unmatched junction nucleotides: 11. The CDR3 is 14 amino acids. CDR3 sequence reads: CASNRERGVDEQFF. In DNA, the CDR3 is TGTGCCAGCAACCGGGAGCGGGGTGTAGATGAGCAGTTCTTC. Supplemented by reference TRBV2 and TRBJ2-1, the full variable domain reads EPEVTQTPSHQVTQMGQEVILRCVPISNHLYFYWYRQILGQKVEFLVSFYNNEISEKSEIFDDQFSVERPDGSNFTLKIRSTKLEDSAMYFCASNRERGVDEQFFGPGTRLTVL.

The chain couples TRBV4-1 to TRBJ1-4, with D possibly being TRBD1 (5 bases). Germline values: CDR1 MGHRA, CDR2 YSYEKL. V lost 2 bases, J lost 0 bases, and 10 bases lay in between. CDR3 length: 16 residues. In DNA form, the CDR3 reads TGCGCCAGCAGCCAATTCGAGACAGCAACTAATGAAAAACTGTTTTTT. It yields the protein CASSQFETATNEKLFF.

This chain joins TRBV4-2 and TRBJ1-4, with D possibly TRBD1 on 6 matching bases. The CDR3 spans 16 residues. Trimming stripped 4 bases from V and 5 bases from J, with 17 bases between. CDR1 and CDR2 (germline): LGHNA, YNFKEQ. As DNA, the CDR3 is TGTGCCAGCAGCCGCTCACCCGGGGGGCGGAATGAAAAACTGTTTTTT. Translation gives CASSRSPGGRNEKLFF.

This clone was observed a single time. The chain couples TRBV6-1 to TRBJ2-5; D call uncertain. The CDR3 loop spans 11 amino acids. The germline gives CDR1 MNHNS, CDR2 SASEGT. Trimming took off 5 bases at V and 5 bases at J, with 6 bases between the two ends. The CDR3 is CASSYGETQYF. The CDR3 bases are TGTGCCAGCAGTTACGGTGAGACCCAGTACTTC.

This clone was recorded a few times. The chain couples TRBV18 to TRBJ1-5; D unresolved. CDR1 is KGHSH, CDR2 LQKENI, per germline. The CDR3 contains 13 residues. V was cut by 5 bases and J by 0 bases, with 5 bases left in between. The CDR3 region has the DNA TGTGCCAGCTCAATGGATAGCAATCAGCCCCAGCATTTT. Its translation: CASSMDSNQPQHF.

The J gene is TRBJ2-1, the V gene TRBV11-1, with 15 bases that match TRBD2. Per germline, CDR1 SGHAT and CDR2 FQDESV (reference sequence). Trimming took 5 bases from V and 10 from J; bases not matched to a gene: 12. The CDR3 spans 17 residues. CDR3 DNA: TGTGCCAGCAGCCTGGGACTAGCGGGGGGATTCCCCCACGAGCAGTTCTTC. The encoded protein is CASSLGLAGGFPHEQFF.

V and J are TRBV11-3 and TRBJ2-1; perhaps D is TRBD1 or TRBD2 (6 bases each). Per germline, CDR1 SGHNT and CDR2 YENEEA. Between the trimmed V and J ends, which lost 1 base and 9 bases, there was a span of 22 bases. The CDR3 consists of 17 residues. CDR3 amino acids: CASSLGPLRGLRREQFF. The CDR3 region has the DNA TGTGCCAGCAGCTTAGGCCCCCTACGGGGGCTCCGCCGTGAGCAGTTCTTC.

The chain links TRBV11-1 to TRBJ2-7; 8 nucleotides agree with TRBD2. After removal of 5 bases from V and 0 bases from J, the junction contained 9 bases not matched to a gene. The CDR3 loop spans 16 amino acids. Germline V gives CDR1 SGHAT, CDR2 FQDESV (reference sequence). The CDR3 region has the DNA TGTGCCAGCAGCACCAAGGCGGGGGGCCTCTCCTACGAGCAGTACTTC. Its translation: CASSTKAGGLSYEQYF.

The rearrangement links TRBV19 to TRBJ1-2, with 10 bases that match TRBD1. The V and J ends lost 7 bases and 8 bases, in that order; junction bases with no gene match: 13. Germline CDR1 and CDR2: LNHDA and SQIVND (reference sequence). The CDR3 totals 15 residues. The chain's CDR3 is CASTGNRQGADGYTF. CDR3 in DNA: TGTGCCAGTACCGGGAATCGACAGGGGGCCGACGGCTACACCTTC. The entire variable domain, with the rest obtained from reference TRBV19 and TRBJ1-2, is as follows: DGGITQSPKYLFRKEGQNVTLSCEQNLNHDAMYWYRQDPGQGLRLIYYSQIVNDFQKGDIAEGYSVSREKKESFPLTVTSAQKNPTAFYLCASTGNRQGADGYTFGSGTRLTVV.

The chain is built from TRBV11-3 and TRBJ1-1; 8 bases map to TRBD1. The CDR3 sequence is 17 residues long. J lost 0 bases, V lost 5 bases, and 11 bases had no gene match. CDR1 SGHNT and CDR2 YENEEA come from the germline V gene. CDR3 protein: CASSAGQGQVVNTEAFF. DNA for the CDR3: TGTGCCAGCAGCGCAGGACAGGGTCAAGTTGTGAACACTGAAGCTTTCTTT.

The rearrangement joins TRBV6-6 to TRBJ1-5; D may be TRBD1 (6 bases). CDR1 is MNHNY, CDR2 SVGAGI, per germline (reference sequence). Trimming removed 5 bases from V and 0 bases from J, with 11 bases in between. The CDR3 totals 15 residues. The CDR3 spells CASSGNRASNQPQHF. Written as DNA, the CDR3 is TGTGCCAGCAGTGGAAACAGGGCTAGCAATCAGCCCCAGCATTTT.

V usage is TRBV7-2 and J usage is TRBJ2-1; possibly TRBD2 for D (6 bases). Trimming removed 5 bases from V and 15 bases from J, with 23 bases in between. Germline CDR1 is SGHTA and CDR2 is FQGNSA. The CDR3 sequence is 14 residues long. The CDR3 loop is CASSKYGTTDGGFF. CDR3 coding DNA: TGTGCCAGCAGCAAATACGGGACGACCGACGGGGGGTTCTTC.

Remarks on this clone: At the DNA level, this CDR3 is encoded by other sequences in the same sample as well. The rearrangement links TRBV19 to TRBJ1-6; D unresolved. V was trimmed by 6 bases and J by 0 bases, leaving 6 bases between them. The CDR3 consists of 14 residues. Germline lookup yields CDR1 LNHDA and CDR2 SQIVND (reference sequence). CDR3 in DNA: TGTGCCAGTAGCGGTAGCTCCTATAATTCACCCCTCCACTTT. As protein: CASSGSSYNSPLHF.

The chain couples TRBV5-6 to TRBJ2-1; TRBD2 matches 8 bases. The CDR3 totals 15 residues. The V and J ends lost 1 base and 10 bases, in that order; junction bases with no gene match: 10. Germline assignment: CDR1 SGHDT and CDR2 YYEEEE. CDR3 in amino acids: CASSLFSGGAREQFF. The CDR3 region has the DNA TGTGCCAGCAGCTTGTTTTCCGGGGGGGCCCGGGAGCAGTTCTTC.

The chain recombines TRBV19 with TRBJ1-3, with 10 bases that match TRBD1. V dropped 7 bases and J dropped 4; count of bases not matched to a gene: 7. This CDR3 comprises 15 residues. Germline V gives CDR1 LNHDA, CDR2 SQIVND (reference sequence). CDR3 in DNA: TGTGCCAGTACCCGGACAGGGGGAGCGGGAAACACCATATATTTT. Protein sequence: CASTRTGGAGNTIYF.